This paragraph covers one T cell receptor beta chain sequence. Assay used: immunoSEQ multiplex PCR; TCRdb lists only in-frame clones, some missing. The sample holds 2.3 million or so clones, 90% to 95% seen once. CDR1 and CDR2 from the germline V gene are GTSNPN and SVGIG (reference sequence). V lost 4 bases, J lost 0 bases, and 13 bases lay in between. CDR3 length: 14 amino acids. The data were taken from a study of shared clonotypes between healthy human individuals. The source material was naive CD4+ T cells from PBMCs. As for subset: CD45RA+ positively selected. The V gene is TRBV30, the J gene TRBJ2-7; tentative D call: TRBD2 (5 bases). The sequence was obtained from a man younger than 30 in good health. Some clones in this sample may be carry-over from other donors' samples. CDR3 DNA: TGTGCCTGGATGAACGGGAAGAGCTCCTACGAGCAGTACTTC. It specifies CAWMNGKSSYEQYF.